One and the same sample provided the 18 T cell receptor beta chains below, sequenced in a study of T-cell memory formation after mild COVID-19. TCRdb redid the calling of the 5' RACE reads with MiXCR, one entry per CDR3 protein. The table includes 500,000 to 650,000 distinct CDR3 sequences, 20% to 25% detected once. The sequenced material came from PBMCs or a T cell subset sorted from them (not recorded which). The receptors stem from an adult woman who had mild COVID-19 (a few samples of this study predate the infection). Cell type and time point are not known.

The chain couples TRBV6-5 to TRBJ2-7; 11 bases are shared with TRBD1. The CDR3 covers 15 residues. Germline V gene data show CDR1 as MNHEY and CDR2 as SVGAGI. The V segment lost 5 bases and the J segment 3 bases; nucleotides outside the gene matches: 6. The CDR3 DNA sequence: TGTGCCAGCAGTACGGCCGGGACAGGGGGCTACGAGCAGTACTTC. As protein: CASSTAGTGGYEQYF.

The chain has TRBV7-6 and TRBJ2-3; 7 positions match TRBD1. This CDR3 is built from 13 residues. Germline-derived CDR1 and CDR2 are SGHVS and FNYEAQ. The junction had 2 bases not matched to a gene; V was cut back by 4 bases and J by 4 bases. The DNA for the CDR3 is TGTGCCAGCAGCTCGGGACAGTCAGATACGCAGTATTTT. This gives the protein CASSSGQSDTQYF. The full variable domain, its missing parts supplied by reference TRBV7-6 and TRBJ2-3, is GAGVSQSPRYKVTKRGQDVALRCDPISGHVSLYWYRQALGQGPEFLTYFNYEAQQDKSGLPNDRFSAERPEGSISTLTIQRTEQRDSAMYRCASSSGQSDTQYFGPGTRLTVL.

Only a few counts were recorded for this clonotype. V gene TRBV6-6 combines with J gene TRBJ2-3; 8 bases map to TRBD2. Germline loops: CDR1 MNHNY, CDR2 SVGAGI (reference sequence). This CDR3 has 17 residues. Trimming removed 2 bases from V and 2 bases from J; junction bases left unmatched: 9. CDR3 DNA sequence: TGTGCCAGCAGTTACCCCTCTAGCGGGCCCCTCACAGATACGCAGTATTTT. Translated, it gives CASSYPSSGPLTDTQYF.

The rearrangement joins TRBV5-1 to TRBJ2-3, with TRBD2 matching over 10 bases. The V gene end was trimmed by 2 bases and the J gene end by 3 bases; junction bases not matched to a gene: 12. The CDR3 length is 18 residues. The germline CDR1 and CDR2 sequences are SGHRS and YFSETQ. The CDR3 protein is CASSLPSGSVVSTDTQYF. CDR3 bases: TGCGCCAGCAGCTTACCTAGCGGGAGTGTCGTTTCGACAGATACGCAGTATTTT.

This clonotype was seen a few times. The chain recombines TRBV24-1 with TRBJ2-5; D might be TRBD1 or TRBD2, each matching 5 bases. This CDR3 is built from 16 residues. The germline V gene has CDR1 KGHDR and CDR2 SFDVKD. Trimming stripped 3 bases from V and 5 bases from J, with 18 bases between. The CDR3 spells CATSDRGRGPGETQYF. The CDR3 coding sequence is TGTGCCACCAGTGATAGGGGCCGGGGTCCTGGGGAGACCCAGTACTTC.

This clonotype was counted between two and nine times. This chain joins TRBV4-2 and TRBJ1-2, with a possible D match to TRBD1 (5 bases). This CDR3 comprises 14 residues. Germline lookup yields CDR1 LGHNA and CDR2 YNFKEQ. V was pared by 1 base and J by 5 bases, with 11 bases between. The CDR3 is CASSQVGGSYGYTF. CDR3 in DNA: TGTGCCAGCAGCCAAGTGGGGGGATCTTATGGCTACACCTTC.

V is TRBV18 and J is TRBJ2-5, with 9 bases fitting TRBD1. CDR3 size: 16 residues. In germline, CDR1 is KGHSH, CDR2 LQKENI. The V gene end was trimmed by 2 bases and the J gene end by 2 bases; junction bases not matched to a gene: 6. In nucleotides, the CDR3 is TGTGCCAGCTCACCATCTGGAGGGACAGGGCAAGAGACCCAGTACTTC. Amino acids: CASSPSGGTGQETQYF.

CDR3 coding DNA: TGTGCCAGCAGCGCCAACGGCGGGTTGGCCGGGGAGACCCAGTACTTC. Protein: CASSANGGLAGETQYF. The chain carries TRBV9 and TRBJ2-5; D is perhaps TRBD2 (5 bases). CDR3 size: 16 residues. V lost 3 bases and J lost 5, with 20 bases in between. The germline V gene encodes CDR1 SGDLS and CDR2 YYNGEE. The full variable domain, its missing parts supplied by reference TRBV9 and TRBJ2-5, is DSGVTQTPKHLITATGQRVTLRCSPRSGDLSVYWYQQSLDQGLQFLIQYYNGEERAKGNILERFSAQQFPDLHSELNLSSLELGDSALYFCASSANGGLAGETQYFGPGTRLLVL.

This clonotype was seen a handful of times. The chain carries TRBV12-3 or TRBV12-4 and TRBJ2-2; either TRBD1 or TRBD2 may fit D (5 bases each). CDR3 length: 17 amino acids. The germline V and J ends were trimmed by 6 bases and 3 bases, with 20 bases remaining between them. CDR3 protein: CASRGDGPEEYTGELFF. As DNA, the CDR3 is TGTGCCAGCAGAGGGGACGGTCCCGAAGAGTACACCGGGGAGCTGTTTTTT.

The chain uses TRBV19 and TRBJ1-5; D possibly corresponds to TRBD1 (6 bases). V gave up 3 bases and J gave up 2 bases, with 11 bases separating them. This CDR3 is 15 amino acids long. Per the germline V gene, CDR1 is LNHDA and CDR2 is SQIVND (reference sequence). The CDR3 sequence is CASSIRRGGNQPQHF. Here the CDR3 DNA reads TGTGCCAGTAGTATTCGCAGGGGAGGCAATCAGCCCCAGCATTTT.

The V gene is TRBV6-6, the J gene TRBJ1-2; 8 bases are a match to TRBD1. Germline CDR1 reads MNHNY; CDR2 reads SVGAGI (reference sequence). V was clipped by 2 bases and J by 3 bases; unmatched bases: 5. The CDR3 covers 15 residues. The CDR3, as DNA: TGTGCCAGCAGTTACCCAGGACAGGGAGACTATGGCTACACCTTC. Amino acid sequence: CASSYPGQGDYGYTF.

CDR3 nucleotide sequence: TGTGCCAGCAGCTTAGCCGCGGGAGGGTCATACACCCTCAGCTCCTACGAGCAGTACTTC. It translates to CASSLAAGGSYTLSSYEQYF. The chain carries TRBV11-1 and TRBJ2-7; 9 bases line up with TRBD2. With V trimmed by 0 bases and J by 0 bases, 15 bases remained unmatched. Germline V gives CDR1 SGHAT, CDR2 FQDESV (reference sequence). The CDR3 is 20 residues long.

Ten or more counts support this clonotype. J is TRBJ1-2 and V is TRBV12-3 or TRBV12-4, with D possibly TRBD1 on 6 matching bases. V was clipped by 2 bases and J by 6 bases, with 13 bases between them. CDR3 length: 14 amino acids. DNA for the CDR3: TGTGCCAGCAGTTTAAGGCTGGACAGTCATGGCTACACCTTC. Residues: CASSLRLDSHGYTF.

This clonotype turned up a few times. The chain is built from TRBV7-2 and TRBJ1-3; no reliable D call. The V and J ends lost 5 bases and 4 bases respectively, with 6 bases between them. This CDR3 contains 12 residues. The V gene's germline CDR1 is SGHTA and CDR2 FQGNSA. The CDR3 is CASSPQGNTIYF. The CDR3 nucleotides read TGTGCCAGCAGCCCCCAGGGAAACACCATATATTTT.

This chain uses TRBV24-1 with TRBJ2-1; a weak D match, TRBD1 (6 bases). V shed 3 bases and J shed 7 bases, with 18 bases lying between them. The CDR3 is made up of 16 amino acids. From germline, CDR1 is KGHDR and CDR2 SFDVKD. CDR3 nucleotides: TGTGCCACCAGTGATCCCAGGGTAGTTCAGGGGAATGAGCAGTTCTTC. Translation gives CATSDPRVVQGNEQFF.

The chain links TRBV7-2 to TRBJ2-1; TRBD2 aligns across 10 bases. This CDR3 has 15 amino acids. Germline V lookup: CDR1 SGHTA, CDR2 FQGNSA. The V gene end was trimmed by 3 bases and the J gene end by 9 bases; junction bases not matched to a gene: 8. This CDR3 is CASSFRASGSGEQFF. In DNA, the CDR3 is TGTGCCAGCAGCTTTAGGGCTAGCGGGAGCGGTGAGCAGTTCTTC.

The genes are TRBV7-9 and TRBJ2-3; D unclear. The CDR3 extends over 12 amino acids. The ends were cut back, 5 bases at V and 9 bases at J, with 12 bases in the middle. The germline V gene has CDR1 SEHNR and CDR2 FQNEAQ (reference sequence). The CDR3 DNA follows: TGTGCCAGCAGCCATGTTACTCCGACGCAGTATTTT. Protein sequence: CASSHVTPTQYF. Filled out from reference TRBV7-9 and TRBJ2-3, the complete variable domain reads DTGVSQNPRHKITKRGQNVTFRCDPISEHNRLYWYRQTLGQGPEFLTYFQNEAQLEKSRLLSDRFSAERPKGSFSTLEIQRTEQGDSAMYLCASSHVTPTQYFGPGTRLTVL.

This clonotype was picked up a small number of times. The J gene is TRBJ2-7, the V gene TRBV19; TRBD1 aligns across 8 bases. CDR3 length equals 16 residues. Germline V gene data show CDR1 as LNHDA and CDR2 as SQIVND (reference sequence). The junction had 7 bases not matched to a gene; V was cut back by 1 base and J by 2 bases. The chain's CDR3 is CASSIVGTGPTYEQYF. CDR3 bases: TGTGCCAGTAGTATAGTCGGGACAGGTCCCACCTACGAGCAGTACTTC.